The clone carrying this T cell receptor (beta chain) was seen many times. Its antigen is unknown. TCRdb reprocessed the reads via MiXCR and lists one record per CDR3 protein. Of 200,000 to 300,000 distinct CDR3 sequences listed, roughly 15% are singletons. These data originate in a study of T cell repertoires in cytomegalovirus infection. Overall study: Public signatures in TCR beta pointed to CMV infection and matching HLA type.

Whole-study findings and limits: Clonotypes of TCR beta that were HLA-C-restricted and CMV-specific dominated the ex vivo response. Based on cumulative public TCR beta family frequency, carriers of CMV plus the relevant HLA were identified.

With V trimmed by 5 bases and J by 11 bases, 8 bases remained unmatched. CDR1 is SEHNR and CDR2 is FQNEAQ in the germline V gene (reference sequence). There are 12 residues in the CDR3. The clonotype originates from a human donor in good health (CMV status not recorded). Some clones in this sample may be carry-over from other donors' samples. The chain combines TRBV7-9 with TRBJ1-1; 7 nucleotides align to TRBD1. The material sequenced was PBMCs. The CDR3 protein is CASSRQGDGAFF. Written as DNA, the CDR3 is TGTGCCAGCAGCAGACAGGGAGATGGGGCTTTCTTT.